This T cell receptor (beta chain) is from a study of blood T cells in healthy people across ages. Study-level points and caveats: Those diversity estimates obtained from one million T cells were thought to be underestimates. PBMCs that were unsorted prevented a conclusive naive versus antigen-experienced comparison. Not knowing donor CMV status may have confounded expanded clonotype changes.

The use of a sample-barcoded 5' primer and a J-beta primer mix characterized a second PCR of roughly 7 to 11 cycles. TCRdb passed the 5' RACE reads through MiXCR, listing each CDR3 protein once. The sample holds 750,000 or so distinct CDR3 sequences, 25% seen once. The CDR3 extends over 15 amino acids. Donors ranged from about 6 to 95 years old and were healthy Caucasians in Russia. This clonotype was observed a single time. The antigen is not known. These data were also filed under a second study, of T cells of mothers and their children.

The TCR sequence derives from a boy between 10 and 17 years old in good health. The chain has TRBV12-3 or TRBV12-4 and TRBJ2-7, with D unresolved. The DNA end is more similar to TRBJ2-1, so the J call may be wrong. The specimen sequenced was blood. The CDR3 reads CASSAPAEDYNEQFF. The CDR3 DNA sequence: TGTGCCAGCAGCGCACCCGCAGAAGATTACAATGAGCAGTTCTTC.